The sequence of this T cell receptor (beta chain) was determined in a study of cytomegalovirus exposure and HLA in healthy donors. PCR used 60 Vbeta primers and 13 Jbeta primers. This table comes from immunoSEQ multiplex PCR, and its TCRdb copy is limited to in-frame clones, with some not included. The sample lists some 100,000 clones, more than 65% occurring once. Germline trimming cut 6 bases from V and 3 bases from J; bases unmatched to any gene: 7. Germline V gene data show CDR1 as MNHNY and CDR2 as SVGAGI (reference sequence). The CDR3 covers 14 residues. This clone has a handful of counts. The TCR was taken from a girl aged 2 to 10 in good health and CMV-seropositive. The sequencing input was PBMCs. The V call is TRBV6-6, the J call TRBJ1-2, with TRBD1 matching 7 bases. The CDR3 nucleotides are TGTGCCAGCAGAATAGCCGGGACAGACTATGGCTACACCTTC. This translates into CASRIAGTDYGYTF.